What follows are 23 T cell receptor beta chains derived from one specimen sequenced in a study of Graves' ophthalmopathy and Graves' hyperthyroidism. Scientists amplified the TCR beta CDR3 regions from RNA transcripts. The workflow started with a first-round RT-PCR run with HTBI primers and then moved on to a second-round multiplex PCR. Via MiXCR, TCRdb re-called the multiplex PCR reads, giving one row per CDR3 protein. The sample has roughly 700,000 distinct CDR3 sequences, approximately 40% seen once. The sequencing input was peripheral blood. Receptors were obtained from an adult man with Graves' ophthalmopathy.

The genes are TRBV25-1 and TRBJ2-7; TRBD1 agrees at 9 bases. J lost 4 bases, V lost 6 bases, and 10 bases had no gene match. The CDR3 spans 15 residues. Germline V CDR1 and CDR2: MGHDK, SYGVNS. CDR3 in DNA: TGTGCCAGCAGCTTCGCGGGACAGGGTCTGTACGAGCAGTACTTC. Translated, it gives CASSFAGQGLYEQYF.

V gene TRBV29-1 combines with J gene TRBJ2-5; TRBD1 is a possible D gene (6 bases). The V and J ends lost 5 bases and 5 bases respectively, with 18 bases between them. The V gene's germline CDR1 is SQVTM and CDR2 ANQGSEA. The CDR3 loop spans 14 amino acids. The CDR3 sequence: CSVRQKGQRETQYF. DNA of the CDR3: TGCAGCGTTAGACAGAAAGGACAGCGGGAGACCCAGTACTTC.

In regard to this clonotype: Possible read error: a much larger clone is one base away. This chain links TRBV5-1 with TRBJ1-1; no clear D gene. CDR3 length equals 12 residues. Germline V lookup: CDR1 SGHRS, CDR2 YFSETQ. For the CDR3, the DNA is TGTGCCAGCAGCTTCCACCACACTGAAGCTTTCTTT. Its translation: CASSFHHTEAFF.

The chain uses TRBV10-3 and TRBJ1-2, with a weak D call TRBD1 (5 bases). Trimming cost V 10 bases and J 4 bases, with 19 bases left between them. Germline-derived CDR1 and CDR2 are ENHRY and SYGVKD. The CDR3 length is 14 residues. This chain's CDR3 is CASSNDSASYGYTF. CDR3 in DNA: TGTGCCAGCAGCAACGACAGTGCGTCCTATGGCTACACCTTC.

This clonotype has only one observation. The chain couples TRBV9 to TRBJ1-2; possibly TRBD1 for D (5 bases). The CDR3 contains 15 residues. Germline assignment: CDR1 SGDLS and CDR2 YYNGEE. Trimming stripped 0 bases from V and 6 bases from J, with 15 bases between. The CDR3 coding sequence is TGTGCCAGCAGCGTAGGTAGCGGGACTAGTCATGGCTACACCTTC. Translated: CASSVGSGTSHGYTF.

This clonotype occurred a few times. The chain recombines TRBV29-1 with TRBJ2-5; possibly TRBD1 for D (5 bases). V lost 4 bases to trimming and J lost 9 bases, with 15 bases between them. Per the germline V gene, CDR1 is SQVTM and CDR2 is ANQGSEA. This CDR3 is 12 amino acids long. DNA of the CDR3: TGCAGCGTTGCGACAGTGGGTCAGCCCCAGTACTTC. It codes for CSVATVGQPQYF.

This clonotype was seen more than once but under ten times. J is TRBJ1-1 and V is TRBV9; D call uncertain. CDR1 and CDR2 (germline): SGDLS, YYNGEE. The CDR3 is 15 amino acids. V was trimmed by 5 bases and J by 10 bases, leaving 24 bases between them. The CDR3 bases are TGTGCCAGCAGTCCCAATGTCGGCGGAGTGGGGAGAGCTTTCTTT. This codes for CASSPNVGGVGRAFF.

The table lists this clonotype with a few counts. The V and J genes are TRBV10-3 and TRBJ2-2; TRBD1 aligns across 7 bases. CDR1 and CDR2 (germline): ENHRY, SYGVKD. This CDR3 comprises 16 residues. V was clipped by 0 bases and J by 6 bases; unmatched bases: 7. CDR3 loop: CAISESTGFRAGELFF. In nucleotides, the CDR3 is TGTGCCATCAGTGAGTCGACAGGGTTCCGAGCCGGGGAGCTGTTTTTT.

In this sample, this clonotype turned up a few times. V gene TRBV4-1 combines with J gene TRBJ2-5; D assignment may be TRBD1 or TRBD2 (5 bases each). Germline CDR1 is MGHRA and CDR2 is YSYEKL. CDR3 size: 16 residues. V lost 0 bases to trimming and J lost 5 bases, with 16 bases between them. CDR3 nucleotides: TGCGCCAGCAGCCAAGATCGAGGGGTCTTGTTGGAGACCCAGTACTTC. It encodes CASSQDRGVLLETQYF.

This clonotype has only a few counts. The chain is built from TRBV25-1 and TRBJ1-3; possibly TRBD1 for D (5 bases). Germline assignment: CDR1 MGHDK and CDR2 SYGVNS. The CDR3 extends over 14 amino acids. V lost 5 bases and J 2 bases, leaving 10 bases between the germline ends. CDR3: CASSLGRAGNTIYF. As DNA, the CDR3 is TGTGCCAGCAGTTTGGGCAGGGCTGGAAACACCATATATTTT.

The chain has TRBV19 and TRBJ1-6; D call uncertain. V lost 3 bases, J lost 0 bases, and 9 bases lay in between. This CDR3 comprises 16 residues. CDR1 is LNHDA, CDR2 SQIVND, per germline (reference sequence). The CDR3 here is CASSMDGISYNSPLHF. CDR3 nucleotides: TGTGCCAGTAGTATGGATGGGATCTCCTATAATTCACCCCTCCACTTT.

The sample holds many counts of this clonotype. This chain joins TRBV20-1 and TRBJ2-7; no clear D gene. This CDR3 region has 11 residues. Germline assignment: CDR1 DFQATT and CDR2 SNEGSKA (reference sequence). V lost 4 bases to trimming and J lost 1 base, with 5 bases between them. As DNA, the CDR3 is TGCAGTGCTACAAGTTCCTACGAGCAGTACTTC. Its translation is CSATSSYEQYF.

A remark on this clonotype: At one end the junction does not follow the germline gene, possibly because of a read error. The chain joins TRBV7-9 to TRBJ1-5; D is undetermined. Germline values: CDR1 SEHNR, CDR2 FQNEAQ (reference sequence). The CDR3 runs to 15 residues. The CDR3 loop is CASSQGRTGYQPQHF. CDR3 DNA sequence: TGCGCCAGCAGCCAAGGGCGGACGGGATATCAGCCCCAGCATTTT.

The chain links TRBV7-2 to TRBJ2-5; D is ambiguous. The CDR3 covers 9 residues. V was trimmed by 6 bases and J by 9 bases, leaving 5 bases between them. The germline CDR1 and CDR2 sequences are SGHTA and FQGNSA. The CDR3 spells CASSWSQYF. The CDR3 DNA follows: TGTGCCAGCAGTTGGTCCCAGTACTTC.

As regards this clonotype: The junction does not match germline at one end; this may be a read error. The gene calls are TRBV5-1 and TRBJ2-5; D tentatively reads TRBD1 or TRBD2 (6 bases each). The germline gives CDR1 SGHRS, CDR2 YFSETQ. CDR3 length: 15 amino acids. The CDR3 sequence is CASSWNAGQREIQYF. The CDR3 nucleotides read TGCGCCAGCAGCTGGAACGCGGGACAACGTGAGATCCAGTACTTC.

The V call is TRBV11-2, the J call TRBJ1-4, with a tentative D call TRBD1 (5 bases). This CDR3 comprises 17 residues. Germline values: CDR1 SGHAT, CDR2 FQNNGV. Between the trimmed V and J ends, which lost 1 base and 0 bases, there was a span of 12 bases. The CDR3 region is CASSLVWGRSTNEKLFF. The CDR3 coding sequence is TGTGCCAGCAGCTTAGTGTGGGGGAGGTCAACTAATGAAAAACTGTTTTTT.

V usage is TRBV20-1 and J usage is TRBJ2-7; D ambiguous. The CDR3 has 13 amino acids. Germline CDR1 DFQATT, CDR2 SNEGSKA (reference sequence). Trimming took off 3 bases at V and 3 bases at J, with 12 bases between the two ends. The CDR3 DNA sequence: TGCAGTGCTAGGTCTCAGGCCAACTACGAGCAGTACTTC. It encodes CSARSQANYEQYF.

The V call is TRBV7-2, the J call TRBJ2-7, with 8 positions matching TRBD1. This CDR3 spans 14 amino acids. Trimming took 5 bases from V and 7 from J; bases not matched to a gene: 10. CDR1 and CDR2 (germline): SGHTA, FQGNSA. Here the CDR3 reads CASSTGQGNNEQYF. CDR3 in DNA: TGTGCCAGCAGCACCGGACAGGGAAACAATGAGCAGTACTTC.

The sample holds a few counts of this clonotype. The V call is TRBV12-3 or TRBV12-4, the J call TRBJ2-7; no clear D. The CDR3 is made up of 13 amino acids. V was cut by 2 bases and J by 3 bases, with 8 bases left in between. The CDR3 protein is CASSLKGGYEQYF. CDR3 DNA sequence: TGTGCCAGCAGTTTAAAAGGCGGCTACGAGCAGTACTTC.

As to this clonotype: This may be a read error, as it is one base from a much larger clone. This chain joins TRBV7-8 and TRBJ1-2; weak D call: TRBD1 (5 bases). The germline gives CDR1 SGHVS, CDR2 FQNEAQ. The CDR3 covers 15 residues. The CDR3 sequence: CASNLAAWGLDGYTF. For the CDR3, the DNA is TGTGCCAGCAACTTAGCGGCTTGGGGCCTAGATGGCTACACCTTC.

This rearrangement joins TRBV29-1 to TRBJ2-7, with D tentatively TRBD2 (6 bases). Per germline, CDR1 SQVTM and CDR2 ANQGSEA. The germline V and J ends were trimmed by 6 bases and 9 bases, with 9 bases remaining between them. The CDR3 extends over 9 amino acids. The CDR3 is CSVHGGQYF. The DNA of the CDR3 is TGCAGCGTCCACGGGGGGCAGTACTTC.

This clonotype appeared many times. CDR3 sequence: CSASGLAAVSPPQHF. The CDR3 DNA reads as TGCAGTGCTAGCGGATTAGCGGCAGTATCGCCGCCCCAGCATTTT. The chain is built from TRBV20-1 and TRBJ1-5; the D is unclear. The germline V gene has CDR1 DFQATT and CDR2 SNEGSKA (reference sequence). Between the trimmed V and J ends, which lost 3 bases and 9 bases, there was a span of 21 bases. The CDR3 has 15 amino acids.

This clonotype showed up many times. The chain is built from TRBV12-3 or TRBV12-4 and TRBJ1-6; 9 bases are a match to TRBD1. The CDR3 spans 15 residues. V shed 6 bases and J 7 bases; nucleotides not matched to a gene: 7. The DNA of the CDR3 is TGTGCCAGCAGGCCAACAGGGACAGGGAATTCACCCCTCCACTTT. Its translation: CASRPTGTGNSPLHF.